Here is one T cell receptor (beta chain) with its context. Its antigen remains unknown. This sample is part of a study of CD8 T cells in ankylosing spondylitis. Findings of the study overall: Clones linked to the disease showed a CD8+ phenotype. They occurred at relatively low frequencies in peripheral blood. The study looked at matched synovial fluid samples from ankylosing spondylitis patients. Disease-linked clones were reported to be significantly enriched there. A TCR beta motif made of several highly homologous variants seemed typical of ankylosing spondylitis blood.

CDR3 length: 14 amino acids. Per germline, CDR1 DFQATT and CDR2 SNEGSKA (reference sequence). J was trimmed by 4 bases and V by 1 base; bases with no gene match: 3. TCRdb called the 5' RACE reads again in MiXCR, with one record for every CDR3 protein. Among 25,000 to 35,000 distinct CDR3 sequences listed, 11% to 15% were seen once. This sequence joins TRBV20-1 and TRBJ1-5, with 8 nucleotides matching TRBD1. This TCR was sampled from a male donor with ankylosing spondylitis or in good health (not recorded which). Sample: blood. The CDR3 loop is CSARVDRENQPQHF. Written as DNA, the CDR3 is TGCAGTGCTAGAGTGGACAGGGAGAATCAGCCCCAGCATTTT.